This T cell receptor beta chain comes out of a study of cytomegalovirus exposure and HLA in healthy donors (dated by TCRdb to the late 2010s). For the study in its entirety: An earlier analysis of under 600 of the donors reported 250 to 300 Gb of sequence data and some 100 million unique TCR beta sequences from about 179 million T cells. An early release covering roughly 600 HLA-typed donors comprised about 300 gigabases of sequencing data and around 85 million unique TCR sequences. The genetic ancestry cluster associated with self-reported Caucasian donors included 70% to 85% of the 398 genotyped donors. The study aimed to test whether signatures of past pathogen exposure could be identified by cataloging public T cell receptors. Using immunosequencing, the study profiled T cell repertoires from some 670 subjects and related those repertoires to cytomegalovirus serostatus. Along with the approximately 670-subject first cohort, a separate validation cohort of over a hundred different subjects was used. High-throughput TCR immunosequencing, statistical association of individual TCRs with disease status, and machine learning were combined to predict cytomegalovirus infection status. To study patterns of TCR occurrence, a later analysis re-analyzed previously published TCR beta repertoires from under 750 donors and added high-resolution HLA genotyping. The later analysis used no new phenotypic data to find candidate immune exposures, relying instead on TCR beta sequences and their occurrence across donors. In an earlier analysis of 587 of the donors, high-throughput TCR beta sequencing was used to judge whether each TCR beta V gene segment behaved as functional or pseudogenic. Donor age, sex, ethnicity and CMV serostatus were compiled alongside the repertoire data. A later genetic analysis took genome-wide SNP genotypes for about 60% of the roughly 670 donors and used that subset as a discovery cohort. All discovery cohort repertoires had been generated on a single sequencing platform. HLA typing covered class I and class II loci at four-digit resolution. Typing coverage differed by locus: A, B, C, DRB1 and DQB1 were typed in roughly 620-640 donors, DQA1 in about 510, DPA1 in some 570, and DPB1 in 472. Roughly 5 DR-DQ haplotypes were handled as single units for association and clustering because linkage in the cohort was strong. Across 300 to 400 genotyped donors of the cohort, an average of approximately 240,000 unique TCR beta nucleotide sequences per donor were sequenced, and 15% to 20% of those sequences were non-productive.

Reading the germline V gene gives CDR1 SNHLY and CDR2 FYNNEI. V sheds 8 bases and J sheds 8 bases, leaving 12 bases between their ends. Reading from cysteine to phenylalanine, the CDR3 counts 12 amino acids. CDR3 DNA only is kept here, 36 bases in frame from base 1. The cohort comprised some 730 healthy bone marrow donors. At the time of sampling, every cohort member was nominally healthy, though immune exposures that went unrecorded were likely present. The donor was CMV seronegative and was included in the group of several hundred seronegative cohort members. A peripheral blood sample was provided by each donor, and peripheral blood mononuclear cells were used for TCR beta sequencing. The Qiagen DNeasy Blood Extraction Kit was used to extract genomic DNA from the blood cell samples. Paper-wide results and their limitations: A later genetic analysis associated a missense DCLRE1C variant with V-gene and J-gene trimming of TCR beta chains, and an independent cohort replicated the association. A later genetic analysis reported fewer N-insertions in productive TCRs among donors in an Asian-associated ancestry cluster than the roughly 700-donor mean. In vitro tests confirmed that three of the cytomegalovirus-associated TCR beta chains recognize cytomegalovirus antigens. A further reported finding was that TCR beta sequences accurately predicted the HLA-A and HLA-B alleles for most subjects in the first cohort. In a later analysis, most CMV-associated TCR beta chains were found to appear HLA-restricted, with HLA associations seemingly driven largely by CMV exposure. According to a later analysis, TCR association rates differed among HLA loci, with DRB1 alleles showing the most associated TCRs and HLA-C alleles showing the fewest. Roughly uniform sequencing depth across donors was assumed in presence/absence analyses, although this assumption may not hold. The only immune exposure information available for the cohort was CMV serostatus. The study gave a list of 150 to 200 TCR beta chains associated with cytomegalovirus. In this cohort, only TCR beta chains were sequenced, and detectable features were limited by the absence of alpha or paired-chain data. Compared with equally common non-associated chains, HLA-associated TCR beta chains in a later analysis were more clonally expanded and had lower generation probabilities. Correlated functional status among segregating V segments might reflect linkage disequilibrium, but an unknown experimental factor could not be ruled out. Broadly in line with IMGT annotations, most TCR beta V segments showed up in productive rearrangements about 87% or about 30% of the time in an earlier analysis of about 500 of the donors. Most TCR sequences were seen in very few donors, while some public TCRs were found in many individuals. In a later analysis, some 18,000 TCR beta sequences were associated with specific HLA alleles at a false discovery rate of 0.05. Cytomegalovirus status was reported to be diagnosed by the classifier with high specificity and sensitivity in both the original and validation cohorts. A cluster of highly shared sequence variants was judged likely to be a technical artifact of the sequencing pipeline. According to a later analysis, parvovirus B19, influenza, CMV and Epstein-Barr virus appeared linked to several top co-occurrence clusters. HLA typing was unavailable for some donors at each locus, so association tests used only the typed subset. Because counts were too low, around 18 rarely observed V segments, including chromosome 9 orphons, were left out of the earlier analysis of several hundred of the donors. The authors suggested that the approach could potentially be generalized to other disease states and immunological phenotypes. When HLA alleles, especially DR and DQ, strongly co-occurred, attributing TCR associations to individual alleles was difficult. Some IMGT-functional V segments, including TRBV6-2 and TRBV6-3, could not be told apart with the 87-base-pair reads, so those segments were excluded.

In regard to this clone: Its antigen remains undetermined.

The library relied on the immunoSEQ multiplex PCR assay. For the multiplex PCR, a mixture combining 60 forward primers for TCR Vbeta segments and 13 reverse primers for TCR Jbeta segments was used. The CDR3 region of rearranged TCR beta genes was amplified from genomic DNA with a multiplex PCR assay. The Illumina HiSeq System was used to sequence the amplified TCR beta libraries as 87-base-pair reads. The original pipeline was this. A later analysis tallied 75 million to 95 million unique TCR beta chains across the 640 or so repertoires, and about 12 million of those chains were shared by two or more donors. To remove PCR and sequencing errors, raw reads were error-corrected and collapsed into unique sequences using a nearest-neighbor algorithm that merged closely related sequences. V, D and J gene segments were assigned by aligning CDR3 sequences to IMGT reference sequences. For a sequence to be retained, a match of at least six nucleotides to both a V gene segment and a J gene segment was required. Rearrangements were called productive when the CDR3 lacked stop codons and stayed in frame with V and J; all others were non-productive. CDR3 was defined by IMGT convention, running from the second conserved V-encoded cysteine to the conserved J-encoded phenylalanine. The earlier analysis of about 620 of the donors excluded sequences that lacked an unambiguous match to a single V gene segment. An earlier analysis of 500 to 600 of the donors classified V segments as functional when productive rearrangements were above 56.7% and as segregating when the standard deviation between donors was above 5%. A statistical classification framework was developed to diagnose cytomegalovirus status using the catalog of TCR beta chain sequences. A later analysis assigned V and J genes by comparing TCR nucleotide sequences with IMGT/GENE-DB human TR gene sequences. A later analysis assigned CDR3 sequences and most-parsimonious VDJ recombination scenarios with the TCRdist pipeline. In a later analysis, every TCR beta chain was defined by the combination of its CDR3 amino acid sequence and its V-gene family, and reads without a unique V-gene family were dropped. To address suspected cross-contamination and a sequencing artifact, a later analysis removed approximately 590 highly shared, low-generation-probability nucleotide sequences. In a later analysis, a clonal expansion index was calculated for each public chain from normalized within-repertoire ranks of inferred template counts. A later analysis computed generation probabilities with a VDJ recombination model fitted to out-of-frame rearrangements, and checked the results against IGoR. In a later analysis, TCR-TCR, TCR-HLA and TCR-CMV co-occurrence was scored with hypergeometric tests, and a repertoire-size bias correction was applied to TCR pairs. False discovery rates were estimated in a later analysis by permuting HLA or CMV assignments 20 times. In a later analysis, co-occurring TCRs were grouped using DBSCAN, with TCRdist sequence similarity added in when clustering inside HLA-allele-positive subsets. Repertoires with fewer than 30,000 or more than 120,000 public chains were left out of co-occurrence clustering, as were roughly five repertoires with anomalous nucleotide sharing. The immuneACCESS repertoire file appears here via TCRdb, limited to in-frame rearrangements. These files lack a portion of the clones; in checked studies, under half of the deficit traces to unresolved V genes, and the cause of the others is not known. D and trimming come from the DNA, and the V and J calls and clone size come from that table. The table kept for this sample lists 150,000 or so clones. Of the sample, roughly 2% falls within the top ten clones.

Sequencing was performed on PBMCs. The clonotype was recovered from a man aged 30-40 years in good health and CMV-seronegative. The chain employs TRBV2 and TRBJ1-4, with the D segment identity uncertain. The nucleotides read TGTGCCAGCTCAGTGGGCAGGGAAAAACTGTTTTTT. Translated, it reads CASSVGREKLFF.